Below, one TCR beta chain is given with its context. The antigen is unknown. The data originate from a study of T cells in Graves' hyperthyroidism and ophthalmopathy. General study results and limits: A 13 V-J signature model discriminated ophthalmopathy versus stable hyperthyroidism.

Germline-derived CDR1 and CDR2 are SGDLS and YYNGEE. The V and J ends lost 3 bases and 1 base, in that order; junction bases with no gene match: 2. The CDR3 has 14 amino acids. The CDR3 regions of TCR beta were amplified from RNA transcripts. The primer set for the first-round RT-PCR of the TCR CDR3 was HTBI. TCRdb redid the calling of the multiplex PCR reads with MiXCR, one entry per CDR3 protein. Of about 130,000 distinct CDR3 sequences listed, around 20% are singletons. Sequences were obtained from blood. The chain carries TRBV9 and TRBJ2-3; 7 positions agree with TRBD2. The receptor was derived from a woman aged 45-60 years with Graves' hyperthyroidism that later progressed to Graves' ophthalmopathy. In DNA form, the CDR3 reads TGTGCCAGCAGCGGGGGGGGTGGCACAGATACGCAGTATTTT. Translating gives CASSGGGGTDTQYF.